Below are 7 T cell receptor beta chains sequenced from a single sample in a study of T cell clusters in autoimmune cytopenias. About 37,500 genome equivalents of blood DNA were amplified for TRB. TRB rearrangements were amplified by touch-down multiplex PCR with mixed TRB-A/B primers. TCRdb re-called the multiplex PCR reads and shows each CDR3 protein once, DNA omitted. Listed are about 3,000 distinct CDR3 sequences; 26% falls within the top ten. Sequenced: peripheral blood. Source of these receptors: a human donor with an autoimmune cytopenia or autoimmune hepatitis (not recorded which).

This clonotype is medium-sized (0.01 to 0.1%) by frequency. The chain combines TRBV6-5 with TRBJ1-1; the TCRdb call, TRBD1, lacks DNA for checking. The CDR3 runs 13 residues. Germline V CDR1 and CDR2: MNHEY, SVGAGI. The CDR3 loop is CASHGQRVMEAFF.

The chain recombines TRBV10-3 with TRBJ2-2; the D call from TCRdb, TRBD1, cannot be confirmed without DNA. CDR1 is ENHRY and CDR2 is SYGVKD in the germline V gene. The CDR3 has 14 residues. CDR3 amino acids: CAINRDPQGGELFF.

The genes are TRBV20-1 and TRBJ2-7; without DNA, the TCRdb call of TRBD2 cannot be checked. The length of the CDR3 is 17 residues. CDR1 is DFQATT and CDR2 is SNEGSKA in the germline V gene (reference sequence). CDR3 in amino acids: CSARDVGSGSLFGEQYF.

V and J are TRBV7-2 and TRBJ2-5; TCRdb names TRBD2, which stays unverified in the absence of DNA. The CDR3 length is 16 residues. The germline V gene has CDR1 SGHTA and CDR2 FQGNSA. The CDR3 loop is CASSLRTSSRAETQYF.

This clonotype is classed as medium-sized by frequency. V gene TRBV6-1 combines with J gene TRBJ2-3; the D call of TRBD1 rests on TCRdb alone, since no DNA is present to check it. This CDR3 has 18 amino acids. Germline loops: CDR1 MNHNS, CDR2 SASEGT. CDR3 sequence: CASSERAERQRSTDTQYF.

This clonotype shows up as medium-sized (0.01 to 0.1%) by frequency. This chain connects TRBV18 to TRBJ2-7. Germline V gene lookup returns CDR1 KGHSH and CDR2 LQKENI. CDR3 length equals 14 residues. CDR3 protein: CASSPGGSDDEQYF.

This clonotype shows up as medium-sized (0.01 to 0.1%) by frequency. The rearrangement joins TRBV5-4 to TRBJ1-1; TCRdb's assignment of TRBD1 cannot be checked, as there is no DNA. Germline V gene lookup returns CDR1 SGHNT and CDR2 YYREEE (reference sequence). This CDR3 has 15 residues. CDR3 sequence reads: CASSQRWGQGTEAFF.